Listed here are 23 T cell receptor beta chains from one sample, sequenced in a study of cytomegalovirus exposure and HLA in healthy donors. PCR was performed using 60 Vbeta and 13 Jbeta primers. Assay used: immunoSEQ multiplex PCR; TCRdb lists only in-frame clones, some missing. The sample lists about 180,000 clones; around 80% were seen once. The sample taken for sequencing was PBMCs. The receptor set was obtained from a man aged 35 to 55 in good health and CMV-seronegative.

This chain connects TRBV4-1 to TRBJ2-2; 14 bases agree with TRBD2. V was pared by 3 bases and J by 7 bases, with 7 bases of the junction left unmatched. The CDR3 has 17 amino acids. Per germline, CDR1 MGHRA and CDR2 YSYEKL. CDR3 nucleotides: TGCGCCAGCAGCCAGGGGACTAGCGGGAGTTCGATCGGGGAGCTGTTTTTT. Encoded protein: CASSQGTSGSSIGELFF.

CDR3 bases: TGTGCCAGCAGCTTAGAAGGTTACAGGGGTAACTATGGCTACACCTTC. It codes for CASSLEGYRGNYGYTF. The genes are TRBV7-2 and TRBJ1-2, with 7 bases that match TRBD1. Germline V gene sequence: CDR1 SGHTA, CDR2 FQGNSA. With 1 base clipped from V and 1 base from J, the junction kept 6 bases outside the gene matches. This CDR3 spans 16 amino acids. The whole variable domain, remainder taken from reference TRBV7-2 and TRBJ1-2, is GAGVSQSPSNKVTEKGKDVELRCDPISGHTALYWYRQSLGQGLEFLIYFQGNSAPDKSGLPSDRFSAERTGGSVSTLTIQRTQQEDSAVYLCASSLEGYRGNYGYTFGSGTRLTVV.

This clone came up a few times. The chain employs TRBV9 and TRBJ1-1; D call uncertain. Trimming removed 0 bases at V and 4 bases at J, with 10 bases between. The CDR3 is made up of 14 amino acids. In germline, CDR1 is SGDLS, CDR2 YYNGEE. The CDR3 region has the DNA TGTGCCAGCAGCGTAGCGTTGGGGAGCACTGAAGCTTTCTTT. Amino acid sequence: CASSVALGSTEAFF.

This chain links TRBV18 with TRBJ1-2, with 8 bases aligning to TRBD1. CDR1 is KGHSH, CDR2 LQKENI, per germline. The CDR3 extends over 14 amino acids. The J segment lost 7 bases and the V segment lost 3 bases, leaving 7 bases of the junction unmatched. In nucleotides, the CDR3 is TGTGCCAGCTCACCGTCGACAGGGGATTCTGGCTACACCTTC. Protein: CASSPSTGDSGYTF.

This chain connects TRBV6-5 to TRBJ2-2; TRBD1 agrees at 9 bases. The germline V gene encodes CDR1 MNHEY and CDR2 SVGAGI. V lost 2 bases, J lost 6 bases, and 4 bases stayed unmatched. The CDR3 consists of 15 residues. The CDR3 is CASSYGDRAAGELFF. CDR3 in DNA: TGTGCCAGCAGTTACGGGGACAGGGCGGCCGGGGAGCTGTTTTTT.

The chain carries TRBV4-3 and TRBJ2-1, with TRBD1 matching over 8 bases. With 5 bases clipped from V and 10 bases from J, the junction kept 10 bases outside the gene matches. Per germline, CDR1 LGHNA and CDR2 YSLEER. This CDR3 contains 14 residues. For the CDR3, the DNA is TGCGCCAGCAGCGGCGGACAGGGAAGTGGGGAGCAGTTCTTC. Protein: CASSGGQGSGEQFF.

This clone was observed a single time. The gene calls are TRBV7-9 and TRBJ1-1; D call uncertain. The CDR3 is 14 amino acids. Per germline, CDR1 SEHNR and CDR2 FQNEAQ (reference sequence). Trimming took off 5 bases at V and 1 base at J, with 11 bases between the two ends. The CDR3 sequence is CASSPGSGNTEAFF. CDR3 bases: TGTGCCAGCAGCCCCGGGAGCGGGAACACTGAAGCTTTCTTT.

This clone was seen just once. This rearrangement joins TRBV27 to TRBJ1-6; 10 bases map to TRBD1. Germline V gene lookup returns CDR1 MNHEY and CDR2 SMNVEV (reference sequence). Trimming cost V 5 bases and J 0 bases; bases outside gene matches: 13. The CDR3 extends over 20 amino acids. The DNA of the CDR3 is TGTGCCAGCAGTACAATCCCGGGACAGGGGACCGGCTCCTATAATTCACCCCTCCACTTT. The encoded protein is CASSTIPGQGTGSYNSPLHF.

The V and J genes are TRBV7-2 and TRBJ2-3; TRBD2 aligns across 9 bases. The CDR3 extends over 16 amino acids. Germline CDR1 reads SGHTA; CDR2 reads FQGNSA. V shed 5 bases and J 1 base; nucleotides not matched to a gene: 7. DNA of the CDR3: TGTGCCAGCAGCCCTGGCCAGCGGGGGGGCACAGATACGCAGTATTTT. The encoded protein is CASSPGQRGGTDTQYF.

The CDR3 region has the DNA TGTGCCAGCAGTAGGACCCCGGGAAGGGAAGGCGGCTACACCTTC. It is translated as CASSRTPGREGGYTF. The rearrangement links TRBV27 to TRBJ1-2; D uncertain. This CDR3 region has 15 residues. Per the germline V gene, CDR1 is MNHEY and CDR2 is SMNVEV (reference sequence). Trimming pared 5 bases from V and 8 bases from J, leaving 21 bases between.

V is TRBV25-1 and J is TRBJ1-5; TRBD1 is a possible D gene (6 bases). CDR3 length equals 15 residues. Trimming pared 3 bases from V and 2 bases from J, leaving 11 bases between. Germline lookup yields CDR1 MGHDK and CDR2 SYGVNS. CDR3 nucleotides: TGTGCCAGCAGTGATGGGACACATCGCAATCAGCCCCAGCATTTT. The encoded protein is CASSDGTHRNQPQHF.

In DNA form, the CDR3 reads TGTGCCAGCAGCTTGGGTACTAGGAATGAGCAGTTCTTC. Encoded protein: CASSLGTRNEQFF. The chain links TRBV7-2 to TRBJ2-1; D is perhaps TRBD2 (5 bases). This CDR3 is 13 amino acids long. Trimming shortened V by 3 bases and J by 7 bases, and 10 bases separated the two germline ends. Germline V gene data show CDR1 as SGHTA and CDR2 as FQGNSA.

V usage is TRBV5-1 and J usage is TRBJ2-7; a possible D gene is TRBD1 (5 bases). Germline lookup yields CDR1 SGHRS and CDR2 YFSETQ. The CDR3 runs 12 residues. V was cut by 4 bases and J by 2 bases, with 7 bases left in between. CDR3 residues: CASSGRAYEQYF. As DNA, the CDR3 is TGCGCCAGCAGCGGCAGGGCCTACGAGCAGTACTTC.

The chain links TRBV7-9 to TRBJ1-2, with D perhaps matching TRBD1 (5 bases). The germline V gene has CDR1 SEHNR and CDR2 FQNEAQ (reference sequence). V was pared by 3 bases and J by 8 bases, with 22 bases between. The CDR3 loop spans 16 amino acids. The CDR3 sequence: CASSLILIGAMGGYTF. The CDR3 DNA reads as TGTGCCAGCAGCTTGATTTTGATTGGGGCGATGGGGGGCTACACCTTC.

The chain is built from TRBV4-1 and TRBJ1-4; D may be TRBD1 (5 bases). Germline V gene lookup returns CDR1 MGHRA and CDR2 YSYEKL. The germline V and J ends were trimmed by 3 bases and 8 bases, with 16 bases remaining between them. CDR3 length: 15 amino acids. The CDR3 protein is CASSQGGEYGEKLFF. CDR3 coding DNA: TGCGCCAGCAGCCAGGGGGGGGAGTATGGAGAAAAACTGTTTTTT.

This clone has just one count. The chain is built from TRBV29-1 and TRBJ1-5; D uncertain. V lost 4 bases and J lost 4, with 8 bases in between. Germline CDR1 reads SQVTM; CDR2 reads ANQGSEA. The CDR3 spans 12 residues. The CDR3 protein is CSVAIENQPQHF. CDR3 coding DNA: TGCAGCGTTGCGATAGAAAATCAGCCCCAGCATTTT.

The rearrangement joins TRBV27 to TRBJ2-7; 11 bases map to TRBD1. CDR1 is MNHEY, CDR2 SMNVEV, per germline (reference sequence). The CDR3 runs 14 residues. Trimming removed 4 bases from V and 2 bases from J; junction bases left unmatched: 1. CDR3 protein: CASSSDRGPYEQYF. CDR3 in DNA: TGTGCCAGCAGTTCGGACAGGGGGCCCTACGAGCAGTACTTC.

The chain combines TRBV13 with TRBJ2-1; no reliable D call. Trimming pared 0 bases from V and 2 bases from J, leaving 8 bases between. This CDR3 region has 15 residues. Germline values: CDR1 PRHDT, CDR2 FYEKMQ (reference sequence). CDR3 sequence: CASSLGGGAYNEQFF. Written as DNA, the CDR3 is TGTGCCAGCAGCTTAGGTGGTGGAGCCTACAATGAGCAGTTCTTC.

This chain links TRBV5-1 with TRBJ2-5; 8 bases match TRBD2. The J call may be in error: the DNA end matches TRBJ2-7 better. The CDR3 spans 15 residues. The germline V gene encodes CDR1 SGHRS and CDR2 YFSETQ. The CDR3: CASSPVERGSYEQYF. DNA of the CDR3: TGCGCCAGCAGCCCAGTGGAGCGGGGGAGTTACGAGCAGTACTTC.

This rearrangement joins TRBV5-4 to TRBJ1-2, with 7 positions matching TRBD1. This CDR3 is built from 14 residues. V shed 6 bases, J shed 7 bases, and the junction held 12 bases outside the gene matches. Germline CDR1 SGHNT, CDR2 YYREEE (reference sequence). The CDR3 DNA reads as TGTGCCAGCACCCCAGTCGGGACAGAAGGTGGCTACACCTTC. Protein sequence: CASTPVGTEGGYTF. The complete variable domain, with remaining parts taken from reference TRBV5-4 and TRBJ1-2, reads ETGVTQSPTHLIKTRGQQVTLRCSSQSGHNTVSWYQQALGQGPQFIFQYYREEENGRGNFPPRFSGLQFPNYSSELNVNALELDDSALYLCASTPVGTEGGYTFGSGTRLTVV.

This chain joins TRBV6-4 and TRBJ2-1; TRBD2 matches 8 bases. Germline V lookup: CDR1 MRHNA, CDR2 SNTAGT. The CDR3 contains 15 residues. Trimming at V came to 5 bases and at J to 8 bases, leaving 11 bases not matched to a gene. The CDR3 coding sequence is TGTGCCAGCAGTCGAGCGGGAGCGGTCACCGATGAGCAGTTCTTC. Translating it yields CASSRAGAVTDEQFF.

As to this clone: Other DNA sequences in this specimen translate into the identical CDR3. This chain joins TRBV18 and TRBJ2-5; D assignment may be TRBD1 or TRBD2 (5 bases each). The CDR3 is 13 residues long. V dropped 6 bases and J dropped 1 base, with 9 bases sitting between them. Per germline, CDR1 KGHSH and CDR2 LQKENI. The CDR3 here is CASSPGSQETQYF. The CDR3 nucleotides are TGTGCCAGCTCTCCAGGGAGCCAAGAGACCCAGTACTTC.

J is TRBJ1-4 and V is TRBV19; D gene unclear. V was trimmed by 4 bases and J by 5 bases, leaving 23 bases between them. CDR3 length: 18 amino acids. Germline assignment: CDR1 LNHDA and CDR2 SQIVND (reference sequence). This CDR3 is CASSTMTPRHEGNEKLFF. In DNA form, the CDR3 reads TGTGCCAGTAGTACAATGACCCCGAGGCACGAGGGAAATGAAAAACTGTTTTTT.